Shown below are 7 T cell receptor beta chains from a single sample sequenced in a study of blood T cell repertoires in COVID-19. TCRdb's copy holds only in-frame clones and misses some; the assay was immunoSEQ multiplex PCR. The sample carries some 250,000 clones, 70% to 80% recorded once. Material: peripheral blood. Every receptor here comes from a woman older than 75 with acute or convalescent COVID-19.

The chain employs TRBV27 and TRBJ2-2; 10 bases are a match to TRBD2. Germline CDR1 is MNHEY and CDR2 is SMNVEV (reference sequence). CDR3 length: 16 residues. Unmatched junction bases numbered 10, after V lost 4 bases and J lost 8 bases. The CDR3 is CASSSSAGGPKGELFF. CDR3 in DNA: TGTGCCAGCAGTTCTTCAGCGGGAGGGCCTAAAGGGGAGCTGTTTTTT.

The genes are TRBV29-1 and TRBJ1-2, with D possibly TRBD1 on 5 matching bases. The V gene lost 6 bases and the J gene lost 8 bases, with 13 bases spanning the gap. Germline lookup yields CDR1 SQVTM and CDR2 ANQGSEA. The CDR3 is made up of 11 amino acids. Here the CDR3 DNA reads TGCAGCGTCGTGACAGCAGGCGGCTACACCTTC. Translation: CSVVTAGGYTF.

The chain carries TRBV6-5 and TRBJ2-2; weak D call: TRBD1 (5 bases). Germline CDR1 reads MNHEY; CDR2 reads SVGAGI. Trimming took 8 bases from V and 7 from J, leaving 20 bases between them. This CDR3 is built from 15 residues. CDR3 loop: CASSLTVRLSGELFF. The CDR3 nucleotides read TGTGCCAGCTCCTTGACAGTCAGGTTGAGCGGGGAGCTGTTTTTT.

The rearrangement joins TRBV2 to TRBJ2-5; 15 bases match TRBD2. Germline V gene sequence: CDR1 SNHLY, CDR2 FYNNEI. CDR3 size: 14 residues. V shed 7 bases, J shed 5 bases, and the junction held 2 bases outside the gene matches. CDR3 coding DNA: TGTGCCAGCACCGGGACTAGCGGGAGGGAGACCCAGTACTTC. Residues: CASTGTSGRETQYF. Looking up the rest from reference TRBV2 and TRBJ2-5 gives the full variable domain: EPEVTQTPSHQVTQMGQEVILRCVPISNHLYFYWYRQILGQKVEFLVSFYNNEISEKSEIFDDQFSVERPDGSNFTLKIRSTKLEDSAMYFCASTGTSGRETQYFGPGTRLLVL.

This clone has more than one count but fewer than ten. The chain links TRBV2 to TRBJ2-7, with 11 bases aligning to TRBD1. The trim removed 6 bases at V and 0 bases at J, leaving 4 bases unmatched. CDR1 and CDR2 (germline): SNHLY, FYNNEI. This CDR3 is built from 15 residues. DNA of the CDR3: TGTGCCAGCAGGGCCGGGACAGGGGGCTCCTACGAGCAGTACTTC. It translates to CASRAGTGGSYEQYF.

This clone occurred many times. The chain uses TRBV5-1 and TRBJ1-1, with TRBD1 identical over 8 bases. The V gene end was trimmed by 4 bases and the J gene end by 5 bases; junction bases not matched to a gene: 7. In germline, CDR1 is SGHRS, CDR2 YFSETQ. The CDR3 covers 14 residues. The CDR3 coding sequence is TGCGCCAGCAGCACAGGGGGTTTAGGGACTGAAGCTTTCTTT. This sequence encodes CASSTGGLGTEAFF.

This clone was seen ten or more times. The chain has TRBV27 and TRBJ1-2; 8 nucleotides line up with TRBD1. CDR1 is MNHEY, CDR2 SMNVEV, per germline (reference sequence). CDR3 size: 13 residues. The V and J ends lost 4 bases and 8 bases, in that order; junction bases with no gene match: 6. CDR3 sequence: CASSSRTGQGYTF. The CDR3 nucleotides read TGTGCCAGCAGTTCAAGGACAGGGCAAGGCTACACCTTC.